A selection of T cell receptor beta chains follows, all from one sample in a study of response to subunit inactivated influenza vaccine. TCRdb ran MiXCR on the RT-PCR reads and lists one entry per CDR3 protein. The sample consists of fewer than 700,000 distinct CDR3 sequences, 13% of them appearing once. Sequenced material: PBMCs from blood, taken roughly 47 days after vaccination. The origin of the receptors is a man aged 45-65 years who received an inactivated influenza vaccine. CDR3s include the opening cysteine and the closing phenylalanine or tryptophan. Each record gives: D gene, J gene, V gene, clone size, CDR3 protein, CDR3 DNA. A D gene is named only where the DNA matches it firmly. Only part of the rows carry a size: once, few, many, or a class if the clone is expanded.

d_gene: -
j_gene: TRBJ2-1
v_gene: TRBV29-1
abundance: many
CDR3aa: CSVGGLAYNEQFF
CDR3nt: TGCAGCGTTGGGGGGCTCGCCTACAATGAGCAGTTCTTC

d_gene: -
j_gene: TRBJ2-7
v_gene: TRBV6-5
abundance: -
CDR3aa: CASSYTDPTVGEQYF
CDR3nt: TGTGCCAGCAGTTACACAGATCCAACAGTCGGGGAGCAGTACTTC

d_gene: -
j_gene: TRBJ2-2
v_gene: TRBV9
abundance: few
CDR3aa: CASSVSGGKITGELFF
CDR3nt: TGTGCCAGCAGCGTATCCGGCGGGAAGATCACCGGGGAGCTGTTTTTT

d_gene: TRBD2
j_gene: TRBJ2-1
v_gene: TRBV7-9
abundance: -
CDR3aa: CASSPQRGGLYEQFF
CDR3nt: TGTGCCAGCAGCCCCCAGCGGGGGGGCCTTTATGAGCAGTTCTTC

d_gene: TRBD2
j_gene: TRBJ2-1
v_gene: TRBV7-2
abundance: many
CDR3aa: CASSVLAGGFEQFF
CDR3nt: TGTGCCAGCAGCGTGTTAGCGGGAGGGTTTGAGCAGTTCTTC

d_gene: -
j_gene: TRBJ2-1
v_gene: TRBV11-2
abundance: few
CDR3aa: CASSLDAAGGNEQFF
CDR3nt: TGTGCCAGCAGCTTAGATGCGGCAGGGGGGAATGAGCAGTTCTTC

d_gene: TRBD1
j_gene: TRBJ2-7
v_gene: TRBV11-2
abundance: -
CDR3aa: CASSLVGNRGHEQYF
CDR3nt: TGTGCCAGCAGCTTAGTTGGAAACAGGGGGCACGAGCAGTACTTC

d_gene: -
j_gene: TRBJ1-3
v_gene: TRBV5-1
abundance: few
CDR3aa: CASSLTGTTSGNTIYF
CDR3nt: TGCGCCAGCAGCTTAACCGGGACAACCTCTGGAAACACCATATATTTT

d_gene: -
j_gene: TRBJ1-1
v_gene: TRBV12-3/TRBV12-4
abundance: many
CDR3aa: CASSWFGTEAFF
CDR3nt: TGTGCCAGCAGTTGGTTCGGAACTGAAGCTTTCTTT

d_gene: TRBD2
j_gene: TRBJ2-7
v_gene: TRBV6-5
abundance: -
CDR3aa: CASSFSRGLATYEQYF
CDR3nt: TGTGCCAGCAGTTTTTCTCGGGGACTAGCCACCTACGAGCAGTACTTC

d_gene: -
j_gene: TRBJ2-7
v_gene: TRBV27
abundance: few
CDR3aa: CASSSEQGGPPYEQYF
CDR3nt: TGTGCCAGCAGTTCCGAACAGGGGGGGCCCCCCTACGAGCAGTACTTC

d_gene: TRBD2
j_gene: TRBJ2-1
v_gene: TRBV28
abundance: few
CDR3aa: CASSLWPGLAEYNEQFF
CDR3nt: TGTGCCAGCAGTTTATGGCCTGGACTAGCGGAATACAATGAGCAGTTCTTC

d_gene: TRBD1
j_gene: TRBJ1-2
v_gene: TRBV5-4
abundance: few
CDR3aa: CASSLVGQGADGYTF
CDR3nt: TGTGCCAGCAGCTTGGTTGGACAGGGGGCGGATGGCTACACCTTC

d_gene: -
j_gene: TRBJ2-1
v_gene: TRBV11-3
abundance: -
CDR3aa: CASSLDPAAGSEQFF
CDR3nt: TGTGCCAGCAGCTTAGATCCAGCTGCGGGGTCTGAGCAGTTCTTC

d_gene: TRBD2
j_gene: TRBJ2-3
v_gene: TRBV20-1
abundance: few
CDR3aa: CSAIRLAGVSTDTQYF
CDR3nt: TGCAGTGCTATCAGACTAGCGGGCGTTAGCACAGATACGCAGTATTTT

d_gene: TRBD2
j_gene: TRBJ2-1
v_gene: TRBV12-3/TRBV12-4
abundance: -
CDR3aa: CASRGPGLAGSNEQFF
CDR3nt: TGTGCCAGCAGAGGACCGGGACTAGCGGGGTCCAATGAGCAGTTCTTC

d_gene: -
j_gene: TRBJ2-2
v_gene: TRBV12-3/TRBV12-4
abundance: -
CDR3aa: CASSTRQVSGELFF
CDR3nt: TGTGCCAGCAGTACGCGACAGGTGTCCGGGGAGCTGTTTTTT

d_gene: TRBD2
j_gene: TRBJ2-3
v_gene: TRBV29-1
abundance: few
CDR3aa: CSAGTSGSRADTQYF
CDR3nt: TGCAGCGCAGGGACTAGCGGGAGTCGAGCAGATACGCAGTATTTT

d_gene: -
j_gene: TRBJ1-5
v_gene: TRBV12-3/TRBV12-4
abundance: many
CDR3aa: CASSLTGPNQPQHF
CDR3nt: TGTGCCAGCAGTTTGACAGGCCCCAATCAGCCCCAGCATTTT

d_gene: TRBD2
j_gene: TRBJ2-7
v_gene: TRBV9
abundance: -
CDR3aa: CASSVDIAGGPDEQYF
CDR3nt: TGTGCCAGCAGCGTAGATATTGCGGGAGGGCCGGACGAGCAGTACTTC

d_gene: -
j_gene: TRBJ1-5
v_gene: TRBV6-2/TRBV6-3
abundance: few
CDR3aa: CASRTGRSNQPQHF
CDR3nt: TGTGCCAGCAGGACCGGACGGAGCAATCAGCCCCAGCATTTT

d_gene: TRBD1
j_gene: TRBJ1-2
v_gene: TRBV10-3
abundance: -
CDR3aa: CAIRRDSSNYGYTF
CDR3nt: TGTGCCATCAGGAGGGACAGCTCTAACTATGGCTACACCTTC

d_gene: -
j_gene: TRBJ2-5
v_gene: TRBV5-6
abundance: few
CDR3aa: CASSVLRRDKETQYF
CDR3nt: TGTGCCAGCAGCGTGCTAAGAAGGGATAAAGAGACCCAGTACTTC

d_gene: TRBD1
j_gene: TRBJ1-1
v_gene: TRBV12-3/TRBV12-4
abundance: few
CDR3aa: CASSRGQGGAEAFF
CDR3nt: TGTGCCAGCAGCAGGGGACAGGGGGGGGCTGAAGCTTTCTTT

d_gene: TRBD1
j_gene: TRBJ1-1
v_gene: TRBV19
abundance: few
CDR3aa: CASSTTGLAEAFF
CDR3nt: TGTGCCAGTAGTACGACAGGGTTGGCTGAAGCTTTCTTT

d_gene: TRBD2
j_gene: TRBJ2-1
v_gene: TRBV27
abundance: -
CDR3aa: CASSLAGGSNEQFF
CDR3nt: TGTGCCAGCAGTTTGGCGGGGGGGTCCAATGAGCAGTTCTTC